This TCR beta chain is from a study of CD8 T cells in Susac syndrome (dated by TCRdb to about 2019). For context, the study as a whole: Whether CD8+ T cell activation and differentiation in Susac syndrome was antigen driven was tested using repertoire sequencing. The clonality of the CD8+ T cell repertoire was compared across more than 9 healthy donors, around 14 Susac syndrome patients and about 16 multiple sclerosis patients.

On the study overall, not on this receptor specifically: The number of individuals in the TCR sequencing and HLA analysis was recognized as being relatively small.

RNA was extracted using the RNeasy kit, and roughly 0.5 to 1 ug of the RNA was reverse transcribed with random hexamers. The immunoSEQ multiplex PCR assay, which covers 54 Vbeta and 13 Jbeta segments, was used to amplify TCR beta CDR3 regions. Bias from PCR amplification was corrected by using a synthetic template baseline for primer optimization and for computational correction. Per the authors' processing: Reads were annotated to V, D and J genes per IMGT and analyzed with immunoSEQ Analyzer, keeping only productive sequences. Clonality was calculated as one minus the Shannon entropy normalized by log2 of the number of productive unique sequences. For each patient and control, public and private clones were evaluated among the 100 most prevalent clones. A clone was defined as Susac-specific if it was absent from the healthy and MS cohorts, from about a thousand published viral clones and from other ImmuneACCESS disease sequences. Clones were called with MiXCR by TCRdb after fastp trimmed the public reads at Q25, and only in-frame beta chains were retained. Identical CDR3 protein sequences are pooled into one entry, listed with their most common genes and DNA. TCRdb's processing, not the authors' own work, is the source of the V and J calls. In this sample the table shows 100,000 to 150,000 distinct CDR3 sequences, approximately 95% of which occur a single time. The ten largest clones add up to roughly 0.3% of the sample.

Peripheral blood CD8+ and CD4+ T cells from healthy donors, Susac syndrome patients and multiple sclerosis patients were profiled using high-throughput TCR beta sequencing. Treatment-naive patients with stable or active relapsing-remitting disease fulfilling revised McDonald criteria were used as multiple sclerosis controls. CD8+ TEMRA cells were enriched by FACS, while bulk CD8+ and CD4+ T cells were purified by magnetic negative isolation. Blood was drawn into EDTA tubes, processed within 24 hours, and PBMCs were isolated by density gradient centrifugation. PBMCs intended for TCR sequencing were cryopreserved in liquid nitrogen and were subsequently thawed in a 37 degrees C water bath. The sorted or isolated CD4+, CD8+ and CD8+ TEMRA cells had a purity of 90% or higher. This clonotype was seen more than once but under ten times. This receptor's antigen is unknown. The input lacks base qualities; no much larger clone sits a single base away.

V was cut back by 1 base and J by 5 bases, leaving a gap of 6 bases between them. The CDR3 spans 13 residues, from the cysteine through the phenylalanine. The DNA shown is the 39-base CDR3, in frame from base 1. The germline V gene sets CDR1 to SGHDT and CDR2 to YYEEEE. The chain joins TRBV5-6 to TRBJ2-2; the D gene identity is not certain. The origin of this receptor is a human donor with multiple sclerosis. Sequencing was done on a sample of CD8+ T cells from PBMCs. The sequenced DNA is TGTGCCAGCAGCTTGTCTAGAACCGGGGAGCTGTTTTTT. Translation gives CASSLSRTGELFF.